Presented here are 2 T cell receptor beta chains from one specimen sequenced in a study of shared clonotypes between healthy human individuals. This table comes from immunoSEQ multiplex PCR, and its TCRdb copy is limited to in-frame clones, with some not included. The table lists 1.4 million to 1.5 million clones, roughly 97% of them singletons, with approximately 1.1% in the top ten. Sequenced input: naive CD4+ T cells sorted from blood. Documented subset: CD45RA+ positively selected. These receptors came from a man aged 25 to 40 in good health.

To note about this clone: Other DNA sequences of this sample code for an identical CDR3. The chain is built from TRBV9 and TRBJ2-1, with 9 bases fitting TRBD2. CDR3 size: 16 residues. Germline lookup yields CDR1 SGDLS and CDR2 YYNGEE. V lost 4 bases, J lost 2 bases, and 7 bases stayed unmatched. CDR3 protein: CASSPLAGGTYNEQFF. The CDR3 coding sequence is TGTGCCAGCAGCCCTCTGGCGGGAGGGACCTACAATGAGCAGTTCTTC.

The CDR3 here is CASSLRQGSYLEQFF. The CDR3 DNA is TGTGCCAGCAGCCTTCGACAGGGAAGTTATCTTGAGCAGTTCTTC. The gene calls are TRBV7-9 and TRBJ2-1; 7 nucleotides match TRBD1. Germline V gives CDR1 SEHNR, CDR2 FQNEAQ (reference sequence). The CDR3 loop spans 15 amino acids. The ends lost 5 bases at V and 9 bases at J; junction bases unmatched: 13.